This T cell receptor beta chain is drawn from a study of OX40 agonist ivuxolimab in advanced cancers. On the study more broadly: The study treated patients with ivuxolimab, an agonistic anti-OX40 (CD134) antibody.

General study results and limits: At 0.1 to 3.0 mg/kg, clonal expansion of CD4+ and CD8+ blood T cells had occurred by week 6. What antigens the expanded peripheral T cells recognized was never established. CD8+ T cells showed, on average, more clonal expansion than CD4+ cells.

In regard to this clone: Its matching antigen is unknown.

Generated by immunoSEQ multiplex PCR, the TCRdb table keeps only in-frame clones and is missing some. The table lists roughly 75,000 clones, roughly nine tenths of them singletons. The CDR3 contains 15 residues. Germline V lookup: CDR1 SGHNT, CDR2 YYREEE (reference sequence). J gave up 5 bases and V 4 bases, and 8 bases lay outside the gene matches. The sequencing used CD4+ or CD8+ T cells sorted from blood, collected in a trial of the OX40 agonist ivuxolimab. The chain uses TRBV5-4 and TRBJ2-3, with 9 bases matching TRBD2. The receptor was derived from an adult with an advanced solid tumor such as melanoma, head and neck, liver or kidney cancer. CDR3 loop: CASSLSSGVKDTQYF. The CDR3 DNA sequence: TGTGCCAGCAGCCTGTCTAGCGGGGTCAAAGATACGCAGTATTTT.